What follows are 16 T cell receptor beta chains derived from one specimen sequenced in a study of blood T cell repertoires in COVID-19. The assay was immunoSEQ multiplex PCR, and TCRdb's table has in-frame clones only and misses some. Seen here are around 300,000 clones, approximately 90% observed once, and the top ten hold approximately 1.2%. Sequencing used PBMCs or T cells enriched from blood (not recorded which). These receptors all come from a woman in her twenties or thirties who had recovered from COVID-19.

The rearrangement links TRBV5-4 to TRBJ1-1; 7 bases are a match to TRBD1. The CDR3 has 15 residues. Germline-derived CDR1 and CDR2 are SGHNT and YYREEE (reference sequence). V shed 3 bases and J 5 bases; nucleotides not matched to a gene: 10. The CDR3 sequence is CASSSVFGQATEAFF. The CDR3 coding sequence is TGTGCCAGCAGCTCCGTTTTCGGACAGGCAACTGAAGCTTTCTTT.

The V call is TRBV11-2, the J call TRBJ2-5; D not certain. Looked up from germline, CDR1 is SGHAT and CDR2 is FQNNGV. Trimming cost V 1 base and J 3 bases, with 6 bases left between them. The CDR3 consists of 13 residues. CDR3 residues: CASSLVVEETQYF. The CDR3 region has the DNA TGTGCCAGCAGCTTAGTTGTAGAAGAGACCCAGTACTTC.

CDR3 sequence reads: CASSLRDRARVELFF. The CDR3 region has the DNA TGTGCCAGCAGCTTAAGGGACAGGGCCCGGGTGGAGCTGTTTTTT. The chain employs TRBV7-9 and TRBJ2-2, with 9 bases matching TRBD1. Germline V CDR1 and CDR2: SEHNR, FQNEAQ (reference sequence). This CDR3 region has 15 residues. V shed 2 bases and J 10 bases; nucleotides not matched to a gene: 8.

The rearrangement joins TRBV29-1 to TRBJ2-2; 9 positions match TRBD1. J lost 4 bases, V lost 2 bases, and 11 bases had no gene match. From germline, CDR1 is SQVTM and CDR2 ANQGSEA. This CDR3 has 17 amino acids. CDR3 loop: CSVEMGGTGLRTGELFF. The CDR3 DNA follows: TGCAGCGTTGAAATGGGCGGGACAGGGCTGCGCACCGGGGAGCTGTTTTTT.

The rearrangement joins TRBV5-4 to TRBJ2-5; TRBD2 matches at 14 bases. The CDR3 sequence is 17 residues long. The V and J ends lost 4 bases and 5 bases, in that order; junction bases with no gene match: 10. CDR1 and CDR2 from the germline V gene are SGHNT and YYREEE (reference sequence). The CDR3 is CASSTGAGLAGVETQYF. CDR3 sequence (DNA): TGTGCCAGCAGCACTGGGGCGGGACTAGCGGGAGTCGAGACCCAGTACTTC.

The chain carries TRBV14 and TRBJ2-1; D gene uncertain. Germline values: CDR1 SGHDN, CDR2 FVKESK. CDR3 length equals 16 residues. The ends were cut back, 0 bases at V and 2 bases at J, with 11 bases in the middle. CDR3 sequence reads: CASSQDQAIPYNEQFF. The CDR3 DNA is TGTGCCAGCAGCCAAGATCAGGCGATTCCCTACAATGAGCAGTTCTTC.

The rearrangement links TRBV28 to TRBJ1-2; maybe TRBD1 (6 bases). The V gene lost 2 bases and the J gene lost 4 bases, with 14 bases spanning the gap. There are 15 residues in the CDR3. Germline CDR1 MDHEN, CDR2 SYDVKM. CDR3 residues: CASSLTGGQGYGYTF. The CDR3 coding sequence is TGTGCCAGCAGTTTAACGGGGGGCCAGGGCTATGGCTACACCTTC.

The rearrangement uses TRBV12-3 or TRBV12-4 and TRBJ2-3; D uncertain. The ends were cut back, 3 bases at V and 1 base at J, with 2 bases in the middle. The CDR3 is 12 amino acids. CDR3 region: CASSFGTDTQYF. Here the CDR3 DNA reads TGTGCCAGCAGTTTCGGCACAGATACGCAGTATTTT.

The rearrangement uses TRBV11-2 and TRBJ2-1, with D tentatively TRBD2 (5 bases). There are 15 residues in the CDR3. From germline, CDR1 is SGHAT and CDR2 FQNNGV. V lost 6 bases and J 2 bases, leaving 14 bases between the germline ends. For the CDR3, the DNA is TGTGCCAGCAGTTTTGACTACCGCGCCTACAATGAGCAGTTCTTC. Translation: CASSFDYRAYNEQFF.

This chain links TRBV3-1 (or the pseudogene TRBV3-2) with TRBJ2-3; TRBD2 might be the D (7 bases). Trimming took off 10 bases at V and 3 bases at J, with 14 bases between the two ends. This CDR3 comprises 13 residues. The V gene's germline CDR1 is LGHDT and CDR2 YNNKEL (reference sequence). CDR3 protein: CATGRQGTDTQYF. DNA of the CDR3: TGTGCCACCGGGAGGCAGGGGACAGATACGCAGTATTTT.

The chain uses TRBV9 and TRBJ1-2; no reliable D call. Germline CDR1 SGDLS, CDR2 YYNGEE. Trimming cost V 4 bases and J 4 bases, with 38 bases left between them. The CDR3 contains 22 residues. CDR3 DNA: TGTGCCAGCAGCAACCTGTGGGATCCCAGCGGTAGCAATCCGCCCTCGCGCTATGGCTACACCTTC. It encodes CASSNLWDPSGSNPPSRYGYTF.

This clone was observed a single time. The V gene is TRBV5-4, the J gene TRBJ1-2, with a weak D call TRBD1 (5 bases). The CDR3 spans 16 residues. V was trimmed by 1 base and J by 4 bases, leaving 17 bases between them. Per the germline V gene, CDR1 is SGHNT and CDR2 is YYREEE (reference sequence). DNA for the CDR3: TGTGCCAGCAGCTTGATCAACTCAGACAGAAGCTATGGCTACACCTTC. It specifies CASSLINSDRSYGYTF.

V usage is TRBV19 and J usage is TRBJ2-7; 8 bases are shared with TRBD1. Trimming took 6 bases from V and 3 from J; bases not matched to a gene: 13. This CDR3 has 16 amino acids. Germline CDR1 and CDR2: LNHDA and SQIVND (reference sequence). Written as DNA, the CDR3 is TGTGCCAGTAGCGAGAGACACCGGGACAGGTTCTACGAGCAGTACTTC. It is translated as CASSERHRDRFYEQYF.

This chain joins TRBV6-2 or TRBV6-3 and TRBJ2-3; D might be TRBD2 (6 bases). The CDR3 contains 16 residues. V was shortened by 2 bases and J by 3 bases, with 15 bases between the two germline ends. Germline values: CDR1 MNHEY, CDR2 SVGEGT. CDR3 amino acids: CASSYDPEGGTDTQYF. CDR3 DNA sequence: TGTGCCAGCAGTTACGATCCGGAGGGAGGAACAGATACGCAGTATTTT.

The V call is TRBV5-6, the J call TRBJ2-1; the D is unclear. The CDR3 spans 13 residues. CDR1 and CDR2 from the germline V gene are SGHDT and YYEEEE. Deletions cut 3 bases from V and 5 bases from J, with 9 bases between. For the CDR3, the DNA is TGTGCCAGCAGCTATAGCCCGAACAATGAGCAGTTCTTC. Its protein is CASSYSPNNEQFF.

V is TRBV10-3 and J is TRBJ1-1; D is perhaps TRBD1 (5 bases). The CDR3 has 13 residues. Trimming left V 6 bases short and J 4 bases short, with 12 bases between. Germline V lookup: CDR1 ENHRY, CDR2 SYGVKD. The CDR3: CAIRQAGGTEAFF. The CDR3 DNA follows: TGTGCCATCAGACAGGCCGGGGGCACTGAAGCTTTCTTT.